These 25 T cell receptor beta chains share one sample of origin, sequenced in a study of T cells after somatic rescue of genetic block. Sequencing was performed with immunoSEQ multiplex PCR; in TCRdb, only in-frame clones are kept and a portion is missing. Here the sample spans 45,000 to 55,000 clones, 90% to 97% being singletons. The sample consisted of peripheral blood mononuclear cells (PBMCs). These receptors all come from a child less than two years old.

CDR3 nucleotides: TGTGCCAGCATGTACTCTAGCGGGAGACATGAGCAGTTCTTC. Translated: CASMYSSGRHEQFF. The V call is TRBV2, the J call TRBJ2-1, with 10 nucleotides matching TRBD2. The CDR3 contains 14 residues. The V gene's germline CDR1 is SNHLY and CDR2 FYNNEI. V trimming: 7 bases; J trimming: 8 bases; junction bases outside the gene matches: 8.

The V and J genes are TRBV6-6 and TRBJ2-2; D unclear. The CDR3 is 12 residues long. Germline V gene lookup returns CDR1 MNHNY and CDR2 SVGAGI (reference sequence). The V and J ends lost 7 bases and 4 bases respectively, with 7 bases between them. The CDR3 sequence: CASIAFTGELFF. The CDR3 DNA sequence: TGTGCCAGCATAGCCTTCACCGGGGAGCTGTTTTTT.

The chain uses TRBV7-9 and TRBJ2-7; no firm D call. V was cut by 3 bases and J by 3 bases, with 9 bases left in between. This CDR3 has 13 residues. Germline V CDR1 and CDR2: SEHNR, FQNEAQ (reference sequence). CDR3 coding DNA: TGTGCCAGCAGCTTCCCACATGACTACGAGCAGTACTTC. Translating gives CASSFPHDYEQYF.

CDR3: CASSLVGRMNTEAFF. In DNA, the CDR3 is TGTGCCAGCAGCTTGGTGGGCAGAATGAACACTGAAGCTTTCTTT. The chain employs TRBV5-6 and TRBJ1-1; D remains unclear. The CDR3 extends over 15 amino acids. V was cut by 0 bases and J by 0 bases, with 9 bases left in between. Per germline, CDR1 SGHDT and CDR2 YYEEEE. Complete variable domain (other parts from reference TRBV5-6 and TRBJ1-1): DAGVTQSPTHLIKTRGQQVTLRCSPKSGHDTVSWYQQALGQGPQFIFQYYEEEERQRGNFPDRFSGHQFPNYSSELNVNALLLGDSALYLCASSLVGRMNTEAFFGQGTRLTVV.

This chain joins TRBV5-8 and TRBJ2-5, with 9 bases aligning to TRBD2. Germline V gives CDR1 SGHTS, CDR2 YDEGEE. The CDR3 consists of 16 residues. Trimming at V came to 1 base and at J to 2 bases, leaving 6 bases not matched to a gene. CDR3 nucleotides: TGTGCCAGCAGCTTGCCCCCGACTAGCGGACAAGAGACCCAGTACTTC. Translation gives CASSLPPTSGQETQYF.

The table lists this clone with a count of one. J is TRBJ2-2 and V is TRBV6-1; 11 bases fit TRBD2. The CDR3 sequence is 16 residues long. The germline V gene has CDR1 MNHNS and CDR2 SASEGT. Trimming removed 4 bases from V and 5 bases from J; junction bases left unmatched: 6. The CDR3 reads CASSAGTSGRTGELFF. CDR3 sequence (DNA): TGTGCCAGCAGTGCCGGGACTAGCGGTAGGACCGGGGAGCTGTTTTTT.

This CDR3 is CASSWTSYEQYF. CDR3 nucleotides: TGTGCCAGCAGCTGGACTAGCTACGAGCAGTACTTC. J is TRBJ2-7 and V is TRBV7-2; 7 positions agree with TRBD2. This CDR3 region has 12 residues. V was clipped by 4 bases and J by 3 bases; unmatched bases: 0. CDR1 and CDR2 (germline): SGHTA, FQGNSA.

The chain is built from TRBV29-1 and TRBJ2-2; D unclear. CDR1 SQVTM and CDR2 ANQGSEA come from the germline V gene. Trimming removed 2 bases at V and 7 bases at J, with 8 bases between. The CDR3 is 12 residues long. The DNA of the CDR3 is TGCAGCGTTGAAAGTCTACTCGGGGAGCTGTTTTTT. Protein product: CSVESLLGELFF.

Written as DNA, the CDR3 is TGTGCCAGCAGCGTAGGGACCCACGGAAAGACCCAGTACTTC. Encoded protein: CASSVGTHGKTQYF. This rearrangement joins TRBV9 to TRBJ2-5; D remains unclear. CDR3 length: 14 residues. The V gene lost 0 bases and the J gene lost 6 bases, with 12 bases spanning the gap. CDR1 SGDLS and CDR2 YYNGEE come from the germline V gene.

V gene TRBV29-1 combines with J gene TRBJ1-2; D call uncertain. V gave up 4 bases and J gave up 1 base, with 7 bases separating them. The CDR3 totals 12 residues. The germline gives CDR1 SQVTM, CDR2 ANQGSEA. The CDR3 loop reads CSVALGNYGYTF. Written as DNA, the CDR3 is TGCAGCGTTGCCCTTGGTAACTATGGCTACACCTTC.

This clone has a single count. This chain links TRBV30 with TRBJ2-7; no clear D. The CDR3 has 14 amino acids. The V end was cut by 3 bases, the J end by 5 bases, with 17 bases between. CDR1 and CDR2 (germline): GTSNPN, SVGIG (reference sequence). For the CDR3, the DNA is TGTGCCTGGAGCCGGACCCTTAGACGCCACGAGCAGTACTTC. The encoded protein is CAWSRTLRRHEQYF.

The genes are TRBV5-8 and TRBJ2-7; 9 bases line up with TRBD2. Germline V CDR1 and CDR2: SGHTS, YDEGEE. Trimming removed 5 bases from V and 3 bases from J; junction bases left unmatched: 3. The CDR3 consists of 13 residues. CDR3 loop: CASRRLAVYEQYF. The CDR3 DNA sequence: TGTGCCAGCAGGCGACTAGCGGTCTACGAGCAGTACTTC. Using reference TRBV5-8 and TRBJ2-7 for the parts outside the CDR3, the full variable domain is EAGVTQSPTHLIKTRGQQATLRCSPISGHTSVYWYQQALGLGLQFLLWYDEGEERNRGNFPPRFSGRQFPNYSSELNVNALELEDSALYLCASRRLAVYEQYFGPGTRLTVT.

This rearrangement joins TRBV4-1 to TRBJ2-2; the D gene could be TRBD1 or TRBD2 (5 bases each). Germline V lookup: CDR1 MGHRA, CDR2 YSYEKL. The CDR3 runs 15 residues. V lost 0 bases and J lost 3, with 8 bases in between. CDR3 region: CASSQDLGDTGELFF. CDR3 DNA sequence: TGCGCCAGCAGCCAAGATCTGGGGGACACCGGGGAGCTGTTTTTT.

The V gene is TRBV30, the J gene TRBJ1-1; D is possibly TRBD1 (5 bases). This CDR3 is 13 amino acids long. Trimming cost V 5 bases and J 0 bases, with 10 bases left between them. Per the germline V gene, CDR1 is GTSNPN and CDR2 is SVGIG (reference sequence). Written as DNA, the CDR3 is TGTGCCTGGGGGACTACGATGAACACTGAAGCTTTCTTT. Encoded protein: CAWGTTMNTEAFF.

V and J are TRBV28 and TRBJ1-2; a possible D gene is TRBD1 (6 bases). Germline V gives CDR1 MDHEN, CDR2 SYDVKM. CDR3 size: 14 residues. Trimming stripped 3 bases from V and 2 bases from J, with 10 bases between. As DNA, the CDR3 is TGTGCCAGCAGTTTCCCCGGGACAAACTATGGCTACACCTTC. Its protein product is CASSFPGTNYGYTF.

This chain links TRBV27 with TRBJ2-4, with TRBD2 identical over 12 bases. CDR1 is MNHEY and CDR2 is SMNVEV in the germline V gene (reference sequence). The J segment lost 6 bases and the V segment lost 4 bases, leaving 1 base of the junction unmatched. CDR3 length equals 14 residues. In DNA form, the CDR3 reads TGTGCCAGCAGTTCGGGACTAGCGGGAAACATTCAGTACTTC. Translated, it gives CASSSGLAGNIQYF.

This chain uses TRBV4-1 with TRBJ2-4, with D possibly matching TRBD2 (5 bases). Per the germline V gene, CDR1 is MGHRA and CDR2 is YSYEKL. Trimming stripped 0 bases from V and 2 bases from J, with 8 bases between. This CDR3 region has 15 residues. CDR3 sequence (DNA): TGCGCCAGCAGCCAAGATCCGGGAACCAAAAACATTCAGTACTTC. This translates into CASSQDPGTKNIQYF.

V gene TRBV11-2 combines with J gene TRBJ1-3; no clear D. The V end lost 1 base, the J end lost 0 bases, and 7 bases lay between the germline ends. The CDR3 covers 15 residues. CDR1 SGHAT and CDR2 FQNNGV come from the germline V gene. The CDR3 DNA reads as TGTGCCAGCAGCTTAGTTGCCAACTCTGGAAACACCATATATTTT. It translates to CASSLVANSGNTIYF. The whole variable domain, filled in from reference TRBV11-2 and TRBJ1-3, reads EAGVAQSPRYKIIEKRQSVAFWCNPISGHATLYWYQQILGQGPKLLIQFQNNGVVDDSQLPKDRFSAERLKGVDSTLKIQPAKLEDSAVYLCASSLVANSGNTIYFGEGSWLTVV.

V is TRBV5-6 and J is TRBJ1-5, with D perhaps matching TRBD1 (6 bases). The germline V and J ends were trimmed by 5 bases and 0 bases, with 12 bases remaining between them. The V gene's germline CDR1 is SGHDT and CDR2 YYEEEE. This CDR3 has 15 residues. The CDR3 nucleotides read TGTGCCAGCAGTTTACAGGGATATAGCAATCAGCCCCAGCATTTT. This translates into CASSLQGYSNQPQHF. The variable domain in full, completed from reference TRBV5-6 and TRBJ1-5, reads DAGVTQSPTHLIKTRGQQVTLRCSPKSGHDTVSWYQQALGQGPQFIFQYYEEEERQRGNFPDRFSGHQFPNYSSELNVNALLLGDSALYLCASSLQGYSNQPQHFGDGTRLSIL.

The chain is built from TRBV23-1 and TRBJ1-1, with D possibly TRBD1 on 5 matching bases. TRBV23-1 is given ORF status, its function remaining uncertain. The CDR3 totals 12 residues. V was clipped by 3 bases and J by 3 bases, with 5 bases between them. The CDR3 nucleotides read TGCGCCAGCAGTCACAGGGACACTGAAGCTTTCTTT. Translated: CASSHRDTEAFF.

The V and J genes are TRBV27 and TRBJ2-7; TRBD1 matches 9 bases. After removal of 7 bases from V and 2 bases from J, the junction contained 6 bases not matched to a gene. The CDR3 covers 14 residues. The V gene's germline CDR1 is MNHEY and CDR2 SMNVEV (reference sequence). The CDR3 loop is CASTPGQGAYEQYF. The CDR3 DNA follows: TGTGCCAGCACCCCGGGACAGGGAGCCTACGAGCAGTACTTC.

V gene TRBV7-6 combines with J gene TRBJ2-1; TRBD2 agrees at 8 bases. CDR1 SGHVS and CDR2 FNYEAQ come from the germline V gene. V lost 5 bases to trimming and J lost 4 bases; unmatched junction nucleotides: 7. The CDR3 has 15 amino acids. The CDR3 sequence: CASSPTAGEYNEQFF. The CDR3 DNA sequence: TGTGCCAGCAGCCCGACAGCGGGAGAATACAATGAGCAGTTCTTC.

The rearrangement links TRBV29-1 to TRBJ2-5; tentative D call: TRBD1 (5 bases). The CDR3 extends over 13 amino acids. Germline CDR1 and CDR2: SQVTM and ANQGSEA. Trimming took 4 bases from V and 1 from J, leaving 10 bases between them. The CDR3 reads CSVGTRAQETQYF. In DNA, the CDR3 is TGCAGCGTTGGGACCAGGGCCCAAGAGACCCAGTACTTC.

The chain couples TRBV5-4 to TRBJ2-5, with TRBD2 matching 12 bases. The ends lost 3 bases at V and 5 bases at J; junction bases unmatched: 5. There are 15 residues in the CDR3. Per germline, CDR1 SGHNT and CDR2 YYREEE (reference sequence). CDR3 nucleotides: TGTGCCAGCAGCTCTAGACTAGCGGGAGTCGAGACCCAGTACTTC. Residues: CASSSRLAGVETQYF.

The genes are TRBV11-2 and TRBJ2-7; D is uncertain. Germline-derived CDR1 and CDR2 are SGHAT and FQNNGV. V lost 1 base to trimming and J lost 2 bases, with 3 bases between them. This CDR3 region has 12 residues. The CDR3 sequence is CASSLGAYEQYF. For the CDR3, the DNA is TGTGCCAGCAGCTTAGGGGCCTACGAGCAGTACTTC.